The text below deals with one TCR beta chain. The data stem from a study of T cells after yellow fever vaccination. Losses at the gene ends were 4 bases for V and 2 bases for J; bases not matched to a gene: 10. This CDR3 is 16 amino acids long. Germline CDR1 is SGHDT and CDR2 is YYEEEE. The TCR cDNA carried a universal primer site and UMIs from 5'RACE template switching. TCRdb reprocessed the 5' RACE reads with MiXCR, giving one entry per CDR3 protein. The data hold 96,000 or so distinct CDR3 sequences, with approximately 8.4% observed a single time. The sample consisted of CD8+ T cells not binding an NS4B(214-222) dextramer, sorted from PBMCs, taken approximately 16 days after the first yellow fever vaccination. The chain joins TRBV5-6 to TRBJ2-3; 7 bases align to TRBD1. This clonotype was sampled from a man aged 18 to 29 who received the YFV17D yellow fever vaccine. The CDR3 sequence: CASSPDRPLDTDTQYF. The CDR3 bases are TGTGCCAGCAGCCCGGACAGGCCGTTAGACACAGATACGCAGTATTTT.